This T cell receptor (beta chain) comes out of a study of Ad26.COV2.S vaccination and SARS-CoV-2 variants. Clones were read by immunoSEQ multiplex PCR, and TCRdb kept only the in-frame ones, dropping some. The sample comprises about 350,000 clones, 70% to 90% of which are singletons, and around 3.3% rests with the top ten. Indicated treatment: about 20 received Ad26.COV2.S at low or high dose, single or two shots; a few received placebo; per-sample allocation not given. The study sampled participants on day 63 after the first vaccine or placebo injection. The specimen was peripheral blood, collected in a trial of Ad26.COV2.S vaccine versus placebo. The receptor's source is a person aged 18-60 years who received the Ad26.COV2.S COVID-19 vaccine or a placebo.

CDR3 sequence: CASSYRDFAGGRYNEQFF. In DNA, the CDR3 is TGTGCCAGCAGTTACAGGGACTTTGCGGGGGGCCGCTACAATGAGCAGTTCTTC. The J gene is TRBJ2-1, the V gene TRBV6-2 or TRBV6-3; 8 positions match TRBD2. CDR1 is MNHEY and CDR2 is SVGEGT in the germline V gene. Trimming took 2 bases from V and 3 from J; bases not matched to a gene: 12. The CDR3 runs to 18 residues.